A selection of T cell receptor beta chains follows, all from one sample in a study of cytomegalovirus exposure and HLA in healthy donors. Repertoires were generated with immunoSEQ multiplex PCR, while TCRdb's copy carries only in-frame clones and drops some. The table lists 150,000 to 200,000 clones, 65% to 70% of them singletons, with around 4.3% in the top ten. Sequenced material: PBMCs. The source is a woman aged 18-29 years in good health and CMV-seropositive. The CDR3 runs from the conserved cysteine through the conserved F or W. A D gene is named only where the DNA matches it firmly. Clone size is not always given. Where it is, it says once, few, many or a class for expanded clones.

J gene: TRBJ1-6
clone size: NA
D gene: NA
V gene: TRBV30
CDR3 protein: CAWTRGPGVSPLHF
CDR3 DNA: TGTGCCTGGACTCGGGGCCCAGGGGTATCACCCCTCCACTTT

J gene: TRBJ1-2
clone size: NA
D gene: NA
V gene: TRBV2
CDR3 protein: CASSPQGNYGYTF
CDR3 DNA: TGTGCCAGCAGTCCACAGGGTAACTATGGCTACACCTTC

J gene: TRBJ1-4
clone size: NA
D gene: TRBD1
V gene: TRBV6-1
CDR3 protein: CASSEAGTGNEKLFF
CDR3 DNA: TGTGCCAGCAGTGAAGCGGGGACAGGCAATGAAAAACTGTTTTTT

J gene: TRBJ2-7
clone size: NA
D gene: TRBD1
V gene: TRBV5-6
CDR3 protein: CASSLAGTGIPYEQYF
CDR3 DNA: TGTGCCAGCAGCTTGGCCGGGACAGGGATCCCCTACGAGCAGTACTTC

J gene: TRBJ2-7
clone size: NA
D gene: NA
V gene: TRBV5-1
CDR3 protein: CASSLANRVEYEQYF
CDR3 DNA: TGCGCCAGCAGCTTGGCGAACAGGGTAGAGTACGAGCAGTACTTC

J gene: TRBJ2-2
clone size: NA
D gene: TRBD2
V gene: TRBV13
CDR3 protein: CASSLDGLAGIRNTGELFF
CDR3 DNA: TGTGCCAGCAGCTTAGACGGACTAGCGGGAATTAGGAACACCGGGGAGCTGTTTTTT

J gene: TRBJ1-1
clone size: once
D gene: NA
V gene: TRBV27
CDR3 protein: CASEGGGVSEAFF
CDR3 DNA: TGTGCCAGCGAGGGAGGAGGGGTTTCTGAAGCTTTCTTT

J gene: TRBJ1-2
clone size: NA
D gene: NA
V gene: TRBV5-1
CDR3 protein: CASSFDIVTYTF
CDR3 DNA: TGCGCCAGCAGCTTCGATATAGTTACCTACACCTTC

J gene: TRBJ2-7
clone size: NA
D gene: NA
V gene: TRBV11-3
CDR3 protein: CASSLDIGAEQYF
CDR3 DNA: TGTGCCAGCAGCTTAGATATTGGGGCCGAGCAGTACTTC

J gene: TRBJ2-3
clone size: NA
D gene: NA
V gene: TRBV15
CDR3 protein: CATSRRGATQYF
CDR3 DNA: TGTGCCACCAGCAGACGGGGGGCTACGCAGTATTTT

J gene: TRBJ2-1
clone size: NA
D gene: NA
V gene: TRBV4-1
CDR3 protein: CASSQVVTAPSNEQFF
CDR3 DNA: TGCGCCAGCAGCCAAGTAGTAACCGCCCCGTCCAATGAGCAGTTCTTC

J gene: TRBJ1-5
clone size: NA
D gene: TRBD1
V gene: TRBV15
CDR3 protein: CATSREQGFVQPQHF
CDR3 DNA: TGTGCCACCAGCAGAGAACAGGGGTTTGTTCAGCCCCAGCATTTT

J gene: TRBJ2-4
clone size: NA
D gene: TRBD1
V gene: TRBV2
CDR3 protein: CATKRQGAVLAKNIQYF
CDR3 DNA: TGTGCCACAAAGCGGCAGGGGGCGGTTTTAGCCAAAAACATTCAGTACTTC

J gene: TRBJ1-1
clone size: few
D gene: TRBD1
V gene: TRBV2
CDR3 protein: CASSDLLGTGGSSTEAFF
CDR3 DNA: TGTGCCAGCAGTGATTTATTGGGGACAGGGGGCTCTTCGACTGAAGCTTTCTTT

J gene: TRBJ2-3
clone size: NA
D gene: TRBD2
V gene: TRBV19
CDR3 protein: CASSAQTSGRTNTQYF
CDR3 DNA: TGTGCCAGTAGTGCCCAAACTAGCGGGAGGACCAATACGCAGTATTTT

J gene: TRBJ1-1
clone size: NA
D gene: NA
V gene: TRBV7-2
CDR3 protein: CASSLDFIGGAFF
CDR3 DNA: TGTGCCAGCAGCTTAGACTTTATCGGCGGAGCTTTCTTT

J gene: TRBJ2-7
clone size: NA
D gene: TRBD2
V gene: TRBV4-1
CDR3 protein: CASSQEALAGVVNEQYF
CDR3 DNA: TGCGCCAGCAGCCAAGAAGCACTAGCGGGAGTGGTGAACGAGCAGTACTTC

J gene: TRBJ1-2
clone size: NA
D gene: TRBD1
V gene: TRBV5-1
CDR3 protein: CASGTGGSFDGYTF
CDR3 DNA: TGCGCCAGCGGCACAGGGGGTAGTTTTGATGGCTACACCTTC

J gene: TRBJ2-7
clone size: NA
D gene: NA
V gene: TRBV5-1
CDR3 protein: CASSLGAYEQYF
CDR3 DNA: TGCGCCAGCAGCTTGGGGGCCTACGAGCAGTACTTC

J gene: TRBJ2-7
clone size: NA
D gene: TRBD1
V gene: TRBV7-2
CDR3 protein: CASSSDRVTSYEQYF
CDR3 DNA: TGTGCCAGCAGCTCAGACAGGGTTACTTCCTACGAGCAGTACTTC

J gene: TRBJ1-2
clone size: NA
D gene: NA
V gene: TRBV6-5
CDR3 protein: CASSYSGGVLDYTF
CDR3 DNA: TGTGCCAGCAGTTACTCCGGGGGGGTTCTCGACTACACCTTC

J gene: TRBJ1-4
clone size: NA
D gene: NA
V gene: TRBV9
CDR3 protein: CASSPFQGTNEKLFF
CDR3 DNA: TGTGCCAGCAGTCCCTTCCAGGGAACTAATGAAAAACTGTTTTTT

J gene: TRBJ2-7
clone size: NA
D gene: TRBD2
V gene: TRBV30
CDR3 protein: CAWDQGVSGSSYEQYF
CDR3 DNA: TGTGCCTGGGACCAGGGTGTGAGCGGGAGCTCCTACGAGCAGTACTTC

J gene: TRBJ2-2
clone size: NA
D gene: NA
V gene: TRBV4-1
CDR3 protein: CASSQDRQRTLTGELFF
CDR3 DNA: TGCGCCAGCAGCCAAGATCGGCAAAGGACTCTCACCGGGGAGCTGTTTTTT

J gene: TRBJ2-7
clone size: NA
D gene: NA
V gene: TRBV7-9
CDR3 protein: CASSPSYEQYF
CDR3 DNA: TGTGCCAGCAGCCCGTCTTACGAGCAGTACTTC

J gene: TRBJ2-1
clone size: NA
D gene: NA
V gene: TRBV30
CDR3 protein: CAWGHEAGFYNEQFF
CDR3 DNA: TGTGCCTGGGGTCATGAGGCGGGGTTCTACAATGAGCAGTTCTTC

J gene: TRBJ1-1
clone size: NA
D gene: TRBD1
V gene: TRBV7-2
CDR3 protein: CASSWDSQAFF
CDR3 DNA: TGTGCCAGCAGCTGGGACAGCCAAGCTTTCTTT

J gene: TRBJ2-1
clone size: NA
D gene: NA
V gene: TRBV4-2
CDR3 protein: CASSQDRVSYNEQFF
CDR3 DNA: TGTGCCAGCAGCCAAGACCGGGTCTCCTACAATGAGCAGTTCTTC

J gene: TRBJ2-5
clone size: NA
D gene: NA
V gene: TRBV9
CDR3 protein: CASSPGGGGETQYF
CDR3 DNA: TGTGCCAGCAGCCCAGGGGGCGGGGGTGAGACCCAGTACTTC

J gene: TRBJ2-7
clone size: NA
D gene: TRBD1
V gene: TRBV30
CDR3 protein: CALDRGEYEQYF
CDR3 DNA: TGTGCCTTAGACAGGGGGGAGTACGAGCAGTACTTC

J gene: TRBJ1-4
clone size: NA
D gene: NA
V gene: TRBV28
CDR3 protein: CASGDGGNANEKLFF
CDR3 DNA: TGTGCCAGCGGGGACGGAGGGAATGCTAATGAAAAACTGTTTTTT

J gene: TRBJ1-1
clone size: NA
D gene: NA
V gene: TRBV21-1
CDR3 protein: CASSKGGDSHYTEAFF
CDR3 DNA: TGTGCCAGCAGCAAAGGGGGGGACAGTCACTACACTGAAGCTTTCTTT

J gene: TRBJ2-5
clone size: NA
D gene: TRBD1
V gene: TRBV5-1
CDR3 protein: CASSQTGGEETQYF
CDR3 DNA: TGCGCCAGCAGCCAGACAGGGGGCGAGGAGACCCAGTACTTC

J gene: TRBJ1-4
clone size: NA
D gene: NA
V gene: TRBV5-6
CDR3 protein: CASSLMSRTNEKLFF
CDR3 DNA: TGTGCCAGCAGCTTGATGTCGAGGACTAATGAAAAACTGTTTTTT

J gene: TRBJ2-5
clone size: NA
D gene: NA
V gene: TRBV7-9
CDR3 protein: CASSSDLATETQYF
CDR3 DNA: TGTGCCAGCAGCTCCGACCTAGCTACGGAGACCCAGTACTTC

J gene: TRBJ2-1
clone size: NA
D gene: TRBD2
V gene: TRBV19
CDR3 protein: CASSTRGLADPYNEQFF
CDR3 DNA: TGTGCCAGTAGTACACGCGGACTAGCGGATCCCTACAATGAGCAGTTCTTC

J gene: TRBJ2-7
clone size: NA
D gene: TRBD2
V gene: TRBV11-2
CDR3 protein: CASSPGLADEQYF
CDR3 DNA: TGTGCCAGCAGCCCTGGACTAGCGGACGAGCAGTACTTC

J gene: TRBJ1-5
clone size: NA
D gene: NA
V gene: TRBV19
CDR3 protein: CASRAVDRARSNQPQHF
CDR3 DNA: TGTGCCAGTAGAGCGGTCGATCGGGCGCGGAGCAATCAGCCCCAGCATTTT

J gene: TRBJ2-1
clone size: NA
D gene: TRBD2
V gene: TRBV27
CDR3 protein: CASSLVAGVEQFF
CDR3 DNA: TGTGCCAGCAGTTTAGTAGCGGGAGTTGAGCAGTTCTTC

J gene: TRBJ2-7
clone size: NA
D gene: TRBD2
V gene: TRBV2
CDR3 protein: CASSDTWTSGNEREQYF
CDR3 DNA: TGTGCCAGCAGTGACACTTGGACTAGCGGGAACGAGAGGGAGCAGTACTTC

J gene: TRBJ1-3
clone size: NA
D gene: TRBD1
V gene: TRBV7-7
CDR3 protein: CASSVGQGASNTIYF
CDR3 DNA: TGTGCTAGCAGCGTGGGACAGGGAGCGAGTAACACCATATATTTT